The 12 T cell receptor beta chains below were found in one sample sequenced in a study of Ad26.COV2.S vaccination and SARS-CoV-2 variants. The treatment is: 19 received Ad26.COV2.S at low or high dose, single or two shots; several received placebo; per-sample allocation not given. On day 63 after the first injection, vaccine and placebo recipients gave samples. Method: immunoSEQ multiplex PCR; TCRdb's copy keeps in-frame clones and lacks some. Of 350,000 to 450,000 clones in the sample, roughly 84% are singletons; the top ten hold around 3.5%. Specimen: peripheral blood, collected in a trial of Ad26.COV2.S vaccine versus placebo. Receptors were obtained from a person aged 18-60 years who received the Ad26.COV2.S COVID-19 vaccine or a placebo.

V is TRBV7-8 and J is TRBJ1-2, with TRBD1 identical over 11 bases. The ends lost 0 bases at V and 4 bases at J; junction bases unmatched: 7. Germline lookup yields CDR1 SGHVS and CDR2 FQNEAQ. This CDR3 has 17 residues. CDR3 DNA: TGTGCCAGCAGCTTAGCCCCCGGGACAGGGGGGGCCTATGGCTACACCTTC. Its translation is CASSLAPGTGGAYGYTF.

The V and J genes are TRBV6-2 or TRBV6-3 and TRBJ2-7; 11 positions match TRBD2. CDR3 length: 15 amino acids. Trimming at V came to 0 bases and at J to 5 bases, leaving 3 bases not matched to a gene. Germline V gives CDR1 MNHEY, CDR2 SVGEGT. The CDR3 loop is CASSYSLAGGDEQYF. CDR3 sequence (DNA): TGTGCCAGCAGTTACTCCTTAGCGGGGGGGGACGAGCAGTACTTC.

The CDR3: CASGLVNCGTSVADTQYF. The CDR3 nucleotides read TGTGCTAGTGGTTTGGTGAATTGTGGGACTAGCGTTGCAGATACGCAGTATTTT. V usage is TRBV12-5 and J usage is TRBJ2-3, with 10 nucleotides matching TRBD2. The germline CDR1 and CDR2 sequences are LGHNT and FRNRAP. The V and J ends lost 0 bases and 4 bases, in that order; junction bases with no gene match: 10. The CDR3 extends over 18 amino acids.

This chain uses TRBV7-6 with TRBJ1-5; tentatively, D is TRBD1 (5 bases). CDR3 length equals 15 residues. The V gene lost 1 base and the J gene lost 7 bases, with 14 bases spanning the gap. Germline lookup yields CDR1 SGHVS and CDR2 FNYEAQ. The CDR3 DNA reads as TGTGCCAGCAGCTTAGATCGGGGGGGATACCAGCCCCAGCATTTT. Protein: CASSLDRGGYQPQHF.

The chain has TRBV4-2 and TRBJ1-3; no definite D call. Germline CDR1 LGHNA, CDR2 YNFKEQ. The CDR3 has 15 residues. Trimming shortened V by 7 bases and J by 6 bases, and 19 bases separated the two germline ends. CDR3 DNA sequence: TGTGCCAGCATCTCAGCGGCTGGACTAGAAAACACCATATATTTT. This codes for CASISAAGLENTIYF.

The chain uses TRBV11-3 and TRBJ2-2, with TRBD1 identical over 9 bases. The germline CDR1 and CDR2 sequences are SGHNT and YENEEA. The CDR3 totals 17 residues. After removal of 4 bases from V and 2 bases from J, the junction contained 8 bases not matched to a gene. This CDR3 reads CASSWTGTGINTGELFF. The CDR3 coding sequence is TGTGCCAGCAGCTGGACCGGGACAGGGATTAACACCGGGGAGCTGTTTTTT.

The chain is built from TRBV19 and TRBJ2-6; 7 positions agree with TRBD2. CDR3 length: 16 amino acids. J was trimmed by 2 bases and V by 3 bases; bases with no gene match: 4. Germline V gives CDR1 LNHDA, CDR2 SQIVND (reference sequence). The CDR3 sequence: CASSIPGRAGANVLTF. DNA for the CDR3: TGTGCCAGTAGTATTCCGGGGAGGGCTGGGGCCAACGTCCTGACTTTC.

About this clone itself: In the same sample, other DNA sequences code for this CDR3. This chain uses TRBV4-1 with TRBJ1-2, with TRBD1 as a possible D gene (5 bases). V lost 4 bases and J lost 3, with 9 bases in between. Germline values: CDR1 MGHRA, CDR2 YSYEKL. This CDR3 region has 13 residues. CDR3 protein: CASSPRGDYGYTF. DNA for the CDR3: TGCGCCAGCAGCCCTAGGGGCGACTATGGCTACACCTTC.

For this clone: Other DNA sequences of this sample code for an identical CDR3. CDR3 coding DNA: TGTGCCAGCAGCCTGGGATATAGCAATCAGCCCCAGCATTTT. This codes for CASSLGYSNQPQHF. The V and J genes are TRBV7-9 and TRBJ1-5; D not certain. Looked up from germline, CDR1 is SEHNR and CDR2 is FQNEAQ (reference sequence). V lost 5 bases, J lost 0 bases, and 8 bases lay in between. CDR3 size: 14 residues. Together with reference TRBV7-9 and TRBJ1-5, the CDR3 gives the full variable domain: DTGVSQNPRHKITKRGQNVTFRCDPISEHNRLYWYRQTLGQGPEFLTYFQNEAQLEKSRLLSDRFSAERPKGSFSTLEIQRTEQGDSAMYLCASSLGYSNQPQHFGDGTRLSIL.

The chain joins TRBV7-2 to TRBJ2-1; D not resolved. The CDR3 runs to 14 residues. Germline CDR1 reads SGHTA; CDR2 reads FQGNSA. V was shortened by 2 bases and J by 4 bases, with 9 bases between the two germline ends. This chain's CDR3 is CASSLILYYNEQFF. The CDR3 DNA follows: TGTGCCAGCAGCTTAATATTATATTACAATGAGCAGTTCTTC.

This clone was recorded once. V and J are TRBV7-6 and TRBJ1-1; D perhaps matches TRBD1 (6 bases). Trimming cost V 5 bases and J 4 bases, with 26 bases left between them. The germline gives CDR1 SGHVS, CDR2 FNYEAQ. The CDR3 extends over 18 amino acids. CDR3 in amino acids: CASSGDTLRTGFGTEAFF. DNA of the CDR3: TGTGCCAGCAGCGGGGACACGCTGAGAACGGGGTTTGGCACTGAAGCTTTCTTT.

About this clone itself: A far larger clone differs by one base, so this is likely a read error. The V and J genes are TRBV25-1 and TRBJ1-2; 7 bases match TRBD1. The germline gives CDR1 MGHDK, CDR2 SYGVNS. The CDR3 extends over 13 amino acids. Trimming cost V 6 bases and J 2 bases; bases outside gene matches: 3. The chain's CDR3 is CASRPTGNYGYTF. In nucleotides, the CDR3 is TGTGCCAGCAGACCGACAGGGAACTATGGCTACACCTTC.